These 8 T cell receptor beta chains originate from one sample sequenced in a study of blood T cell repertoires in COVID-19. Some clones are missing from TCRdb's copy, which holds only in-frame ones; the method was immunoSEQ multiplex PCR. The sample includes some 110,000 clones, over 65% of them seen just once. The sequenced sample was peripheral blood. All receptors come from an elderly man with COVID-19, enrolled during active disease.

The V call is TRBV12-3 or TRBV12-4, the J call TRBJ1-5, with D hard to call. This CDR3 region has 13 residues. V gave up 1 base and J gave up 7 bases, with 8 bases separating them. As DNA, the CDR3 is TGTGCCAGCAGTTTAGAGAGGCTCCAGCCCCAGCATTTT. Its translation: CASSLERLQPQHF.

This clone has only a few counts. V usage is TRBV5-1 and J usage is TRBJ2-3; possible D gene TRBD1, 6 bases. Germline CDR1 reads SGHRS; CDR2 reads YFSETQ. Trimming cost V 3 bases and J 2 bases, with 13 bases left between them. The CDR3 contains 15 residues. In nucleotides, the CDR3 is TGCGCCAGCAGCTCACAGGGTTGGGACACAGATACGCAGTATTTT. As protein: CASSSQGWDTDTQYF.

The gene calls are TRBV28 and TRBJ1-5; unclear D gene. V was pared by 3 bases and J by 10 bases, with 19 bases between. Germline V CDR1 and CDR2: MDHEN, SYDVKM. The CDR3 is 15 amino acids. The CDR3 DNA follows: TGTGCCAGCAGTTTTCGTAAGATCGGAGGTCCTCCCCAGCATTTT. It yields the protein CASSFRKIGGPPQHF. Full variable domain (outside the CDR3, taken from reference TRBV28 and TRBJ1-5): DVKVTQSSRYLVKRTGEKVFLECVQDMDHENMFWYRQDPGLGLRLIYFSYDVKMKEKGDIPEGYSVSREKKERFSLILESASTNQTSMYLCASSFRKIGGPPQHFGDGTRLSIL.

This clone appeared once. The V gene is TRBV4-2, the J gene TRBJ2-2, with D possibly TRBD2 on 6 matching bases. V dropped 6 bases and J dropped 0 bases, with 17 bases sitting between them. The CDR3 length is 17 residues. Germline CDR1 is LGHNA and CDR2 is YNFKEQ. CDR3 DNA: TGTGCCAGCAGACCGATGGGGGGAGGAACGAACACCGGGGAGCTGTTTTTT. This gives the protein CASRPMGGGTNTGELFF.

The chain combines TRBV9 with TRBJ2-7; tentative D call: TRBD1 (7 bases). Germline CDR1 is SGDLS and CDR2 is YYNGEE. Trimming took off 0 bases at V and 3 bases at J, with 13 bases between the two ends. The CDR3 totals 15 residues. DNA for the CDR3: TGTGCCAGCAGCGTAGAGGGGGCCGGGGGCTACGAGCAGTACTTC. Translated, it gives CASSVEGAGGYEQYF.

J is TRBJ2-6 and V is TRBV7-2; 7 nucleotides line up with TRBD1. V lost 7 bases, J lost 0 bases, and 9 bases stayed unmatched. The germline gives CDR1 SGHTA, CDR2 FQGNSA. The CDR3 consists of 17 residues. CDR3 protein: CASTPWDSPSGANVLTF. The DNA of the CDR3 is TGTGCCAGCACCCCCTGGGACAGCCCCTCTGGGGCCAACGTCCTGACTTTC.

The gene calls are TRBV6-1 and TRBJ2-5, with 7 bases aligning to TRBD2. The V segment lost 2 bases and the J segment 6 bases; nucleotides outside the gene matches: 3. Germline CDR1 reads MNHNS; CDR2 reads SASEGT. CDR3 length equals 13 residues. DNA for the CDR3: TGTGCCAGCAGTGAACAGGGAGGGCAGACCCAGTACTTC. This sequence encodes CASSEQGGQTQYF.

This clone was seen only a few times. The V call is TRBV28, the J call TRBJ2-3; D may be TRBD1 (5 bases). This CDR3 contains 11 residues. Trimming pared 6 bases from V and 6 bases from J, leaving 7 bases between. Looked up from germline, CDR1 is MDHEN and CDR2 is SYDVKM. CDR3 nucleotide sequence: TGTGCCAGCAGGGGGCAGGATACGCAGTATTTT. Residues: CASRGQDTQYF.